The clone carrying this TCR beta chain was recorded at least ten times. The data originate from a study of patients and donors after allogeneic stem cell transplantation. The germline V and J ends were trimmed by 6 bases and 0 bases, with 7 bases remaining between them. The CDR3 totals 13 residues. TCRdb analysed the RT-PCR reads with MiXCR anew, one entry per CDR3 protein. The sample includes 920,000 or so distinct CDR3 sequences, about 20% seen only once; the top ten take around 6%. The chain has TRBV12-3 or TRBV12-4 and TRBJ2-3; no firm D call. The sequence derives from a human donor who was either an allogeneic HSCT recipient or a stem cell or donor lymphocyte infusion donor (not recorded which). It is not recorded whose cells these are; they may come from a transplant donor. The sequencing sample was made of blood, either unsorted or a sorted T cell fraction (not recorded which). The CDR3 DNA reads TGTGCCAGCAGGTTCGGAAGCACAGATACGCAGTATTTT. The encoded protein is CASRFGSTDTQYF.